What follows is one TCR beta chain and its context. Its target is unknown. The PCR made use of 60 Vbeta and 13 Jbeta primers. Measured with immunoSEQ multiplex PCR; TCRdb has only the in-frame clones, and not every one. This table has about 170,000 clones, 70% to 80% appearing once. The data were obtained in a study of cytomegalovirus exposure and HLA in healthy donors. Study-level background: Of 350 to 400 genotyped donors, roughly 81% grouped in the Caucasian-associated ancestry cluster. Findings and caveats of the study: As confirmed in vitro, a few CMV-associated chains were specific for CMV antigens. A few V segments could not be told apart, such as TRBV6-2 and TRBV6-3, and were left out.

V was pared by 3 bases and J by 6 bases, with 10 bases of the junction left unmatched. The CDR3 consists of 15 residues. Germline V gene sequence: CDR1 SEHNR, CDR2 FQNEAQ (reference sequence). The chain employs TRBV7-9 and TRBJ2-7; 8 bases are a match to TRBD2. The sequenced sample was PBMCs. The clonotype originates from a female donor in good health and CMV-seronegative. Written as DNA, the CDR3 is TGTGCCAGCAGCTTGACGGGGAGCGGGGGCGGCGAGCAGTACTTC. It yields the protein CASSLTGSGGGEQYF.